This TCR beta chain was sequenced in a study of T cell responses to AZD1222 COVID-19 vaccine. Clones were read by immunoSEQ multiplex PCR, and TCRdb kept only the in-frame ones, dropping some. The profile shows about 130,000 clones, about 91% of them singletons. Trimming took off 3 bases at V and 8 bases at J, with 5 bases between the two ends. The V gene's germline CDR1 is LNHDA and CDR2 SQIVND (reference sequence). CDR3 length: 11 residues. This chain uses TRBV19 with TRBJ2-1; no definite D call. This receptor was taken from an adult in good health. The input for sequencing was peripheral blood, taken on day 0 of AZD1222 vaccination. The DNA of the CDR3 is TGTGCCAGTAGTATCGCGGATGAGCAGTTCTTC. Its translation: CASSIADEQFF.